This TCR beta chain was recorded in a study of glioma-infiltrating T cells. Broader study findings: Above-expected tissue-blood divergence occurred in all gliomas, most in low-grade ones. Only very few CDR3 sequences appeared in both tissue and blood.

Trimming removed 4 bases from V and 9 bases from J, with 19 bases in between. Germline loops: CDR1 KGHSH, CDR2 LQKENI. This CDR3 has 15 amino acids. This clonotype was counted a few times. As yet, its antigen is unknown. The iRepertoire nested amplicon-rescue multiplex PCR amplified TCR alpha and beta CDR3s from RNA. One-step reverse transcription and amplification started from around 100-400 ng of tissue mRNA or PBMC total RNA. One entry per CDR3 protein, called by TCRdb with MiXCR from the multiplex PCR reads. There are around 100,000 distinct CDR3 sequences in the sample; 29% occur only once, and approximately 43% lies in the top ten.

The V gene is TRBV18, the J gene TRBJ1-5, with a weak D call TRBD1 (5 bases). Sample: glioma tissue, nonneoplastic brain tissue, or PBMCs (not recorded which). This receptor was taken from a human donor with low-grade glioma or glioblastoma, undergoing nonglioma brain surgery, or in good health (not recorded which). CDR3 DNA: TGTGCCAGCTCACGGGGACCGCGGAGTTTATCGCCCCAGCATTTT. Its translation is CASSRGPRSLSPQHF. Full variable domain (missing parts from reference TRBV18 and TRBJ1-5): NAGVMQNPRHLVRRRGQEARLRCSPMKGHSHVYWYRQLPEEGLKFMVYLQKENIIDESGMPKERFSAEFPKEGPSILRIQQVVRGDSAAYFCASSRGPRSLSPQHFGDGTRLSIL.